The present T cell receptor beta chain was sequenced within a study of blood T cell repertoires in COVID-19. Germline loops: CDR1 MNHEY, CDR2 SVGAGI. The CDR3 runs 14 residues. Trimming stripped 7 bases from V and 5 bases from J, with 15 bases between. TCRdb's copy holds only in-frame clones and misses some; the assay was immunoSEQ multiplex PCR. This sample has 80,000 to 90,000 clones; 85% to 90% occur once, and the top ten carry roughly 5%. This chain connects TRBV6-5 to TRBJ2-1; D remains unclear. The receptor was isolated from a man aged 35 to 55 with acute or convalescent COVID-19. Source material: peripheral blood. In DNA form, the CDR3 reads TGTGCCAGCACCGTTTCTTATGCGGACAATGAGCAGTTCTTC. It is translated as CASTVSYADNEQFF.